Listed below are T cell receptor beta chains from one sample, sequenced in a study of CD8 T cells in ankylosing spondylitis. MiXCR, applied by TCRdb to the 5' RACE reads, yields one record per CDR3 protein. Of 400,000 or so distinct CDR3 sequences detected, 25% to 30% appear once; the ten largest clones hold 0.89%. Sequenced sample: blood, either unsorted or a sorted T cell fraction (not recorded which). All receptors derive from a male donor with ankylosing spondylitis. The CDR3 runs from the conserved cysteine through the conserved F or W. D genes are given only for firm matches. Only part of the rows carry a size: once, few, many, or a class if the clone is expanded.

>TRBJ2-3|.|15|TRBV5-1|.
CASSPPSRSTDTQYF
TGCGCCAGCAGCCCCCCCAGCCGAAGCACAGATACGCAGTATTTT
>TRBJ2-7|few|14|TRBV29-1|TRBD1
CSVDGTGSTYEQYF
TGCAGCGTAGACGGGACAGGGAGTACCTACGAGCAGTACTTC
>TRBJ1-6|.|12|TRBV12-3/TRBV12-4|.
CASGGVNSPLHF
TGTGCCAGCGGAGGGGTTAATTCACCCCTCCACTTT
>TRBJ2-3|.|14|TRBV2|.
CASSERTSTDTQYF
TGTGCCAGCAGTGAACGGACTAGCACAGATACGCAGTATTTT
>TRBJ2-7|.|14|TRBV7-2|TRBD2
CASSLLAGGYEQYF
TGTGCCAGCAGCTTACTAGCGGGAGGTTACGAGCAGTACTTC
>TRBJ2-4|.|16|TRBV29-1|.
CSVEELRGRSKNIQYF
TGCAGCGTTGAAGAACTCAGGGGGAGGTCCAAAAACATTCAGTACTTC
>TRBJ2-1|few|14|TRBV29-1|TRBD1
CSVQDRGTWDEQFF
TGCAGCGTTCAGGACAGGGGAACGTGGGATGAGCAGTTCTTC
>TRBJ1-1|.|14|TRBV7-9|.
CASKGPKMNTEAFF
TGTGCCAGTAAGGGCCCAAAGATGAACACTGAAGCTTTCTTT
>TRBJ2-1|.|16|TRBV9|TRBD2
CASSVGPGGGRNEQFF
TGTGCCAGCAGCGTAGGCCCGGGAGGGGGTAGGAATGAGCAGTTCTTC
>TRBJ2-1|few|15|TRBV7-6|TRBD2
CASSVGTRGYNEQFF
TGTGCCAGCAGCGTCGGGACTAGGGGCTACAATGAGCAGTTCTTC
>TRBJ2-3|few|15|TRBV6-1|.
CASSDGLGLSDTQYF
TGTGCCAGCAGTGACGGGCTAGGGTTGTCAGATACGCAGTATTTT
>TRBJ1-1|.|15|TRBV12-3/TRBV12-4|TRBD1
CASSLEGQLYTEAFF
TGTGCCAGCAGTTTGGAGGGACAGCTTTACACTGAAGCTTTCTTT
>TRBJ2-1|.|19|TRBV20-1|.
CSARRALRVLLLSYNEQFF
TGCAGTGCTAGACGGGCTTTGCGGGTTCTCCTTCTCTCCTACAATGAGCAGTTCTTC
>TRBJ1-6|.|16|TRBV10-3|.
CAISESSGLDNSPLHF
TGTGCCATCAGTGAGTCATCCGGGTTGGATAATTCACCCCTCCACTTT
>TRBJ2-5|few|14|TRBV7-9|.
CASSLGVSQETQYF
TGCGCCAGCAGCTTGGGGGTGTCGCAAGAGACCCAGTACTTC
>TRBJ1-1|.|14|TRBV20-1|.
CSATIDAMNTEAFF
TGCAGTGCGACAATCGACGCTATGAACACTGAAGCTTTCTTT
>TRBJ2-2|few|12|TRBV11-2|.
CASRPPAGELFF
TGTGCCAGCAGACCTCCGGCCGGGGAGCTGTTTTTT
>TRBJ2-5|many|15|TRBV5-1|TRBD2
CASSLGTSGEETQYF
TGTGCCAGCAGCTTAGGGACTAGCGGGGAAGAGACCCAGTACTTC
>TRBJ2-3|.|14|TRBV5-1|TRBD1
CASSPGGPTDTQYF
TGCGCCAGCAGCCCAGGGGGCCCCACAGATACGCAGTATTTT
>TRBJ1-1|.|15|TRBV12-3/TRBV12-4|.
CASSFQGAGNTEAFF
TGTGCCAGCAGTTTTCAAGGGGCCGGGAACACTGAAGCTTTCTTT
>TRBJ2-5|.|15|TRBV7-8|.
CASSSQPGFQETQYF
TGTGCCAGCAGCTCGCAGCCCGGCTTCCAAGAGACCCAGTACTTC
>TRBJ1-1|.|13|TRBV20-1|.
CSASIGRDTEAFF
TGCAGTGCCTCAATCGGGAGGGACACTGAAGCTTTCTTT